The 5 T cell receptor beta chains listed next were all sequenced from one sample in a study of T cell responses to AZD1222 COVID-19 vaccine. The data were produced by immunoSEQ multiplex PCR, yet TCRdb's version contains in-frame clones alone and is incomplete. The top ten clones hold about 0.9% of a sample with 150,000 or so clones, approximately 93% of them seen once. The sample here was peripheral blood, taken on day 0 of AZD1222 vaccination. These receptors were obtained from an adult in good health.

The chain joins TRBV5-1 to TRBJ2-2, with TRBD1 identical over 11 bases. The CDR3 is made up of 15 amino acids. CDR1 is SGHRS, CDR2 YFSETQ, per germline. The trim removed 4 bases at V and 6 bases at J, leaving 5 bases unmatched. CDR3 nucleotide sequence: TGCGCCAGCAGCCTGGGACAGGGGGGTCCCGGGGAGCTGTTTTTT. Protein product: CASSLGQGGPGELFF.

In DNA form, the CDR3 reads TGTGCCAGCAGTTTGCAGGTTAATGAAAAACTGTTTTTT. Its translation is CASSLQVNEKLFF. The chain uses TRBV12-3 or TRBV12-4 and TRBJ1-4; no firm D call. Trimming took 3 bases from V and 4 from J, leaving 6 bases between them. The CDR3 consists of 13 residues.

V and J are TRBV2 and TRBJ2-4, with 7 bases lining up with TRBD2. In germline, CDR1 is SNHLY, CDR2 FYNNEI. CDR3 length: 13 residues. V shed 6 bases and J 7 bases; nucleotides not matched to a gene: 6. Written as DNA, the CDR3 is TGTGCCAGCAGGATCCTCGGGGGGAACATTCAGTACTTC. Translation gives CASRILGGNIQYF.

The rearrangement links TRBV7-2 to TRBJ1-4; tentative D call: TRBD1 (6 bases). With 1 base removed from V and 0 bases from J, the gap between germline ends came to 9 bases. Germline V gene sequence: CDR1 SGHTA, CDR2 FQGNSA. The CDR3 loop spans 16 amino acids. CDR3 residues: CASSLVGGATNEKLFF. The CDR3 DNA reads as TGTGCCAGCAGCTTAGTAGGGGGGGCAACTAATGAAAAACTGTTTTTT. The variable domain in full, completed from reference TRBV7-2 and TRBJ1-4, reads GAGVSQSPSNKVTEKGKDVELRCDPISGHTALYWYRQSLGQGLEFLIYFQGNSAPDKSGLPSDRFSAERTGGSVSTLTIQRTQQEDSAVYLCASSLVGGATNEKLFFGSGTQLSVL.

The gene calls are TRBV27 and TRBJ1-6; 8 bases line up with TRBD1. The trim removed 6 bases at V and 5 bases at J, leaving 15 bases unmatched. Germline V gene data show CDR1 as MNHEY and CDR2 as SMNVEV (reference sequence). This CDR3 has 18 amino acids. The CDR3 loop is CASSRPPGGGLHNSPLHF. For the CDR3, the DNA is TGTGCCAGCAGCCGGCCACCAGGGGGCGGACTTCATAATTCACCCCTCCACTTT.